The 17 T cell receptor beta chains listed next were all sequenced from one sample in a study of T-cell reconstitution after alpha-beta-depleted transplantation in children. A TCRbeta library incorporating unique molecular identifiers was prepared. MiXCR, run by TCRdb on the PCR reads, gives a single entry per CDR3 protein. Of 610,000 or so distinct CDR3 sequences in the sample, around 27% were seen once. The sequenced sample was PBMCs, obtained before TCRalphabeta/CD19-depleted stem cell transplant. The origin of the receptors is a boy under two years old with Wiskott-Aldrich syndrome, due to receive a stem cell transplant.

The chain has TRBV3-1 and TRBJ2-5; no clear D gene. The CDR3 contains 15 residues. V was trimmed by 3 bases and J by 0 bases, leaving 11 bases between them. In germline, CDR1 is LGHDT, CDR2 YNNKEL (reference sequence). CDR3 in amino acids: CASSQVGQHQETQYF. For the CDR3, the DNA is TGTGCCAGCAGCCAGGTCGGGCAGCACCAAGAGACCCAGTACTTC.

This clonotype was detected only a few times. The rearrangement links TRBV11-1 to TRBJ1-1, with TRBD1 identical over 8 bases. CDR3 size: 19 residues. CDR1 is SGHAT, CDR2 FQDESV, per germline (reference sequence). V shed 3 bases, J shed 6 bases, and the junction held 21 bases outside the gene matches. This chain's CDR3 is CASSFPETGDKVWVPEAFF. The DNA for the CDR3 is TGTGCCAGCAGCTTTCCGGAGACAGGGGACAAAGTTTGGGTGCCTGAAGCTTTCTTT.

This clonotype was observed a few times. This rearrangement joins TRBV15 to TRBJ1-2; D remains unclear. Germline CDR1 and CDR2: LNHNV and YYDKDF (reference sequence). Trimming pared 0 bases from V and 8 bases from J, leaving 7 bases between. The CDR3 runs 12 residues. For the CDR3, the DNA is TGTGCCACCAGCAGAGACAGGTTGGGCTACACCTTC. It is translated as CATSRDRLGYTF.

Only a few counts were recorded for this clonotype. The J gene is TRBJ2-7, the V gene TRBV24-1; D may be TRBD1 (6 bases). The length of the CDR3 is 14 residues. The V gene lost 6 bases and the J gene lost 0 bases, with 11 bases spanning the gap. The germline gives CDR1 KGHDR, CDR2 SFDVKD. CDR3 protein: CATSTDRNSYEQYF. CDR3 DNA: TGTGCCACCAGTACCGACAGGAACTCCTACGAGCAGTACTTC.

The J gene is TRBJ2-3, the V gene TRBV5-5; 8 bases agree with TRBD1. Germline V gene lookup returns CDR1 SGHKS and CDR2 YYEKEE (reference sequence). The CDR3 sequence is 15 residues long. V was pared by 4 bases and J by 2 bases, with 6 bases of the junction left unmatched. The CDR3 nucleotides are TGTGCCAGCAGCCGGGACAGGAAAAACACAGATACGCAGTATTTT. This sequence encodes CASSRDRKNTDTQYF.

This clonotype was observed a handful of times. J is TRBJ1-2 and V is TRBV5-7, with 7 bases that match TRBD1. TRBV5-7 is an ORF; its function is uncertain. V dropped 3 bases and J dropped 1; count of bases not matched to a gene: 3. CDR3 length: 14 amino acids. The CDR3 DNA is TGTGCCAGCAGCTCGGGACAGCTTAACTATGGCTACACCTTC. The encoded protein is CASSSGQLNYGYTF.

This clonotype showed up many times. The chain combines TRBV29-1 with TRBJ2-3, with D unresolved. V dropped 1 base and J dropped 1 base, with 3 bases sitting between them. The CDR3 consists of 12 residues. The germline V gene has CDR1 SQVTM and CDR2 ANQGSEA. The chain's CDR3 is CSVEGGTDTQYF. The CDR3 DNA reads TGCAGCGTTGAAGGCGGCACAGATACGCAGTATTTT.

The table lists this clonotype with many counts. One junction end does not reproduce the germline sequence, and a read error may be involved. V is TRBV5-1 and J is TRBJ2-7; 7 nucleotides agree with TRBD1. This CDR3 comprises 13 residues. Germline CDR1 reads SGHRS; CDR2 reads YFSETQ. The CDR3 is CASSRQGSYEQYF. CDR3 coding DNA: TGTGCCAGCAGCCGACAGGGTTCCTACGAGCAGTACTTC.

V is TRBV5-8 and J is TRBJ2-1; the D is unclear. CDR3 length: 14 residues. Germline V lookup: CDR1 SGHTS, CDR2 YDEGEE. V gave up 1 base and J gave up 3 bases, with 8 bases separating them. The CDR3 DNA sequence: TGTGCCAGCAGCTTGTGGGATTTCTACAATGAGCAGTTCTTC. As protein: CASSLWDFYNEQFF. Full variable domain (rest looked up from reference TRBV5-8 and TRBJ2-1): EAGVTQSPTHLIKTRGQQATLRCSPISGHTSVYWYQQALGLGLQFLLWYDEGEERNRGNFPPRFSGRQFPNYSSELNVNALELEDSALYLCASSLWDFYNEQFFGPGTRLTVL.

The chain carries TRBV6-1 and TRBJ2-7, with TRBD1 matching 8 bases. The CDR3 runs 15 residues. CDR1 MNHNS and CDR2 SASEGT come from the germline V gene. V lost 3 bases and J lost 2; bases outside the gene matches: 6. CDR3 amino acids: CASSDRTGSAYEQYF. CDR3 bases: TGTGCCAGCAGTGATAGGACAGGGAGCGCCTACGAGCAGTACTTC.

CDR3 in amino acids: CAWRSGTAGDQPQHF. In DNA form, the CDR3 reads TGTGCCTGGAGGTCCGGGACAGCTGGTGATCAGCCCCAGCATTTT. The V and J genes are TRBV30 and TRBJ1-5; TRBD1 matches at 7 bases. CDR1 is GTSNPN, CDR2 SVGIG, per germline (reference sequence). This CDR3 region has 15 residues. After removal of 3 bases from V and 5 bases from J, the junction contained 10 bases not matched to a gene.

This clonotype was seen a few times. The chain recombines TRBV7-6 with TRBJ2-1, with 11 bases lining up with TRBD2. Trimming cost V 1 base and J 0 bases; bases outside gene matches: 8. The germline CDR1 and CDR2 sequences are SGHVS and FNYEAQ. The CDR3 contains 19 residues. The CDR3 here is CASSLELAGGSSSYNEQFF. CDR3 nucleotides: TGTGCCAGCAGCTTAGAGCTAGCGGGAGGCTCGAGCTCCTACAATGAGCAGTTCTTC.

This clonotype was counted only a few times. The V call is TRBV19, the J call TRBJ2-1; no reliable D call. The CDR3 sequence is 15 residues long. From germline, CDR1 is LNHDA and CDR2 SQIVND (reference sequence). Trimming pared 5 bases from V and 2 bases from J, leaving 13 bases between. The CDR3 coding sequence is TGTGCCAGTAGTCCCTACTCCGACCCCTACAATGAGCAGTTCTTC. Translated: CASSPYSDPYNEQFF.

This clonotype showed up just a few times. This chain uses TRBV15 with TRBJ2-3; D not resolved. Per the germline V gene, CDR1 is LNHNV and CDR2 is YYDKDF (reference sequence). Trimming took 5 bases from V and 4 from J, leaving 7 bases between them. This CDR3 has 12 amino acids. This CDR3 is CATSLGSDTQYF. CDR3 nucleotide sequence: TGTGCCACCAGCTTGGGGTCAGATACGCAGTATTTT.

The table lists this clonotype with a few counts. The rearrangement links TRBV10-3 to TRBJ2-7, with 14 bases matching TRBD2. The CDR3 is 15 amino acids. CDR1 ENHRY and CDR2 SYGVKD come from the germline V gene. V gave up 10 bases and J gave up 1 base; unmatched junction bases: 6. The CDR3 protein is CATGTSGRKSYEQYF. CDR3 nucleotide sequence: TGTGCCACCGGGACTAGCGGGAGAAAGTCCTACGAGCAGTACTTC.

The genes are TRBV20-1 and TRBJ2-7; D is perhaps TRBD1 (8 bases). Germline V gene lookup returns CDR1 DFQATT and CDR2 SNEGSKA (reference sequence). The CDR3 runs 12 residues. Trimming took off 6 bases at V and 4 bases at J, with 13 bases between the two ends. CDR3 protein: CSALQGGYEQYF. In DNA, the CDR3 is TGCAGTGCGTTACAGGGGGGGTACGAGCAGTACTTC.

This clonotype has a handful of counts. V usage is TRBV5-1 and J usage is TRBJ2-6; D is unclear. Germline V CDR1 and CDR2: SGHRS, YFSETQ. V was clipped by 4 bases and J by 4 bases, with 12 bases between them. The CDR3 runs to 15 residues. DNA for the CDR3: TGCGCCAGCAGCCCGACACTGGTCGGGGCCAACGTCCTGACTTTC. This codes for CASSPTLVGANVLTF.